The next 15 T cell receptor beta chains were all read from a single sample in a study of blood T cell repertoires in COVID-19. Produced via immunoSEQ multiplex PCR; TCRdb's table is partial and in-frame only. The sample has 120,000 or so clones; approximately 67% are singletons. The sample comprised peripheral blood. The receptors stem from a woman between 55 and 75 years old with acute or convalescent COVID-19.

The chain has TRBV7-9 and TRBJ1-2, with D maybe TRBD1 (6 bases). The CDR3 totals 16 residues. V lost 5 bases to trimming and J lost 6 bases, with 22 bases between them. The germline V gene encodes CDR1 SEHNR and CDR2 FQNEAQ (reference sequence). DNA of the CDR3: TGTGCCAGCAGCCCGCCGGGGGGCAGGGGCCTCGATGGCTACACCTTC. Translated, it gives CASSPPGGRGLDGYTF.

The table lists this clone with a count of one. The J gene is TRBJ2-3, the V gene TRBV2, with TRBD1 matching over 7 bases. The germline V gene has CDR1 SNHLY and CDR2 FYNNEI. The CDR3 loop spans 14 amino acids. Trimming at V came to 5 bases and at J to 5 bases, leaving 7 bases not matched to a gene. CDR3 loop: CASSQQGSGDTQYF. CDR3 DNA sequence: TGTGCCAGCAGTCAACAGGGGAGCGGAGATACGCAGTATTTT.

The chain has TRBV6-5 and TRBJ2-7; 9 nucleotides agree with TRBD1. Unmatched junction bases numbered 9, after V lost 9 bases and J lost 6 bases. The CDR3 totals 13 residues. From germline, CDR1 is MNHEY and CDR2 SVGAGI. The CDR3 loop reads CASYRDRVSEQYF. The CDR3 nucleotides read TGTGCCAGTTACCGGGACAGGGTGAGCGAGCAGTACTTC.

V gene TRBV19 combines with J gene TRBJ2-2; 8 nucleotides match TRBD1. The CDR3 spans 16 residues. V trimming: 7 bases; J trimming: 5 bases; junction bases outside the gene matches: 12. The germline gives CDR1 LNHDA, CDR2 SQIVND (reference sequence). CDR3 bases: TGTGCCAGTACAAGTAGGGCAGGGGGCCAGACCGGGGAGCTGTTTTTT. Residues: CASTSRAGGQTGELFF.

The chain combines TRBV28 with TRBJ1-1; TRBD1 matches at 10 bases. This CDR3 contains 15 residues. Trimming at V came to 8 bases and at J to 2 bases, leaving 8 bases not matched to a gene. Looked up from germline, CDR1 is MDHEN and CDR2 is SYDVKM. CDR3 sequence: CASDRGQGINTEAFF. The CDR3, as DNA: TGTGCCAGCGATAGGGGACAGGGGATAAACACTGAAGCTTTCTTT.

This clone was detected a few times. The CDR3 reads CASSPRGSGAAYEQYF. DNA of the CDR3: TGTGCCAGCAGTCCCCGCGGTAGCGGGGCGGCCTACGAGCAGTACTTC. J is TRBJ2-7 and V is TRBV27, with TRBD2 matching 8 bases. CDR3 length: 16 residues. The germline V gene encodes CDR1 MNHEY and CDR2 SMNVEV (reference sequence). Trimming took 5 bases from V and 2 from J; bases not matched to a gene: 11.

V usage is TRBV30 and J usage is TRBJ1-6; D is unclear. The CDR3 is made up of 14 amino acids. From germline, CDR1 is GTSNPN and CDR2 SVGIG (reference sequence). Between the trimmed V and J ends, which lost 2 bases and 7 bases, there was a span of 12 bases. The CDR3 DNA reads as TGTGCCTGGAGTACACCGGGATTAAATTCACCCCTCCACTTT. As protein: CAWSTPGLNSPLHF.

This clone was seen a few times. This chain links TRBV30 with TRBJ1-5; 8 nucleotides match TRBD1. CDR1 is GTSNPN, CDR2 SVGIG, per germline (reference sequence). The CDR3 has 15 residues. The junction had 6 bases not matched to a gene; V was cut back by 0 bases and J by 5 bases. The CDR3 sequence is CAWSVPGTGDQPQHF. Here the CDR3 DNA reads TGTGCCTGGAGTGTACCAGGGACAGGAGATCAGCCCCAGCATTTT.

This clone appeared a single time. The chain joins TRBV5-4 to TRBJ1-3, with 7 bases identical to TRBD1. CDR1 and CDR2 from the germline V gene are SGHNT and YYREEE (reference sequence). There are 15 residues in the CDR3. The J segment lost 3 bases and the V segment lost 0 bases, leaving 3 bases of the junction unmatched. In DNA, the CDR3 is TGTGCCAGCAGCTTGGGAGGGGGCTTTGGAAACACCATATATTTT. Amino acid sequence: CASSLGGGFGNTIYF.

This clone has a single count. The chain couples TRBV18 to TRBJ1-1; no reliable D call. The length of the CDR3 is 14 residues. The V end was cut by 2 bases, the J end by 2 bases, with 9 bases between. The germline gives CDR1 KGHSH, CDR2 LQKENI. CDR3 loop: CASSPGAGNTEAFF. The CDR3 DNA sequence: TGTGCCAGCTCACCAGGAGCCGGAAACACTGAAGCTTTCTTT.

This chain's CDR3 is CATSGYGYNEQFF. CDR3 nucleotides: TGTGCCACCAGTGGGTACGGCTACAATGAGCAGTTCTTC. The chain links TRBV24-1 to TRBJ2-1, with unresolved D. This CDR3 is 13 amino acids long. Trimming cost V 5 bases and J 3 bases, with 7 bases left between them. The germline V gene encodes CDR1 KGHDR and CDR2 SFDVKD.

Only one count was recorded for this clone. The chain employs TRBV9 and TRBJ1-4; 7 positions agree with TRBD1. V dropped 5 bases and J dropped 8; count of bases not matched to a gene: 9. CDR3 length equals 14 residues. CDR1 SGDLS and CDR2 YYNGEE come from the germline V gene. This CDR3 is CASSDNRGLEKLFF. The CDR3 DNA reads TGTGCCAGCAGTGACAACAGGGGATTAGAAAAACTGTTTTTT. Based on the CDR3 plus reference TRBV9 and TRBJ1-4, the full variable domain is DSGVTQTPKHLITATGQRVTLRCSPRSGDLSVYWYQQSLDQGLQFLIQYYNGEERAKGNILERFSAQQFPDLHSELNLSSLELGDSALYFCASSDNRGLEKLFFGSGTQLSVL.

The rearrangement uses TRBV5-1 and TRBJ2-5, with 9 positions matching TRBD2. J lost 5 bases, V lost 3 bases, and 11 bases had no gene match. This CDR3 contains 16 residues. Per germline, CDR1 SGHRS and CDR2 YFSETQ. The DNA of the CDR3 is TGCGCCAGCAGCTCCAGCGGGGGGCTGGGTGCGGAGACCCAGTACTTC. It codes for CASSSSGGLGAETQYF. The variable domain in full, completed from reference TRBV5-1 and TRBJ2-5, reads KAGVTQTPRYLIKTRGQQVTLSCSPISGHRSVSWYQQTPGQGLQFLFEYFSETQRNKGNFPGRFSGRQFSNSRSEMNVSTLELGDSALYLCASSSSGGLGAETQYFGPGTRLLVL.

This clone has ten or more counts. CDR3 residues: CASSKTQDSGNTIYF. The DNA for the CDR3 is TGCGCCAGCAGCAAAACACAGGACTCTGGAAACACCATATATTTT. The chain combines TRBV4-1 with TRBJ1-3, with a weak D call TRBD1 (5 bases). Germline CDR1 and CDR2: MGHRA and YSYEKL. Trimming stripped 5 bases from V and 0 bases from J, with 11 bases between. The CDR3 loop spans 15 amino acids.

The sample holds one count of this clone. The chain joins TRBV7-2 to TRBJ1-4; 8 bases line up with TRBD1. Losses at the gene ends were 6 bases for V and 5 bases for J; bases not matched to a gene: 11. This CDR3 comprises 16 residues. Germline-derived CDR1 and CDR2 are SGHTA and FQGNSA. The CDR3 here is CASSSWAGGLNEKLFF. CDR3 DNA: TGTGCCAGCAGTAGTTGGGCAGGGGGCTTGAATGAAAAACTGTTTTTT.